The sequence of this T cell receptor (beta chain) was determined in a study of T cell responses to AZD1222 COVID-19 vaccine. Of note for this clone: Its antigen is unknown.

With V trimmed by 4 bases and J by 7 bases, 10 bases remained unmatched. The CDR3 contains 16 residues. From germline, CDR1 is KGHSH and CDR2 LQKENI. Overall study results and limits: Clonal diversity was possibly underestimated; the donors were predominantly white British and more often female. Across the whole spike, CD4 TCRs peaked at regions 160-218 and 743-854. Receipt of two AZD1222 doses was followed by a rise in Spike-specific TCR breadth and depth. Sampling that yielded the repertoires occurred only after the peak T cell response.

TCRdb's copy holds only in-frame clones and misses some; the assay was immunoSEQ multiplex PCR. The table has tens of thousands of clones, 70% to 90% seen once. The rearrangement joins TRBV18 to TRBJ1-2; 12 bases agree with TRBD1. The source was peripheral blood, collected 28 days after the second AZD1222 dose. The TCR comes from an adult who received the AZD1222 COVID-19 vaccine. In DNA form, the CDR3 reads TGTGCCAGCTCACTCCTAGAGGGACAGGGGGCGCTTGGCTACACCTTC. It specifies CASSLLEGQGALGYTF.